Listed here is a single TCR beta chain. Its specificity is not known. The data stem from a study of cytomegalovirus exposure and HLA in healthy donors. The study, taken as a whole, reports: A prior analysis recorded that most TCR beta V segments were productive about 87% or about 30% of the time. Common viral pathogens (according to a later analysis) appeared linked to several of the most significant clusters. There were around 160 TCR beta chains listed as cytomegalovirus-associated. Presence/absence results assume similar sequencing depth per donor, which may not hold.

Primers for the PCR totalled 60 Vbeta and 13 Jbeta. Some clones are missing from TCRdb's copy, which holds only in-frame ones; the method was immunoSEQ multiplex PCR. There are a few hundred thousand clones in the sample; 60% to 80% occur only once, and less than 2% lies in the top ten. The CDR3 consists of 14 residues. The germline V gene has CDR1 SNHLY and CDR2 FYNNEI. V gave up 8 bases and J gave up 6 bases, with 19 bases separating them. The chain has TRBV2 and TRBJ1-1, with a tentative D call TRBD1 (6 bases). Material for sequencing was PBMCs. The source is a woman in her 30s in good health and CMV-seronegative. CDR3 coding DNA: TGTGCCAGCGAACCCCGCCGGGGGGGCTCTGAAGCTTTCTTT. It encodes CASEPRRGGSEAFF.